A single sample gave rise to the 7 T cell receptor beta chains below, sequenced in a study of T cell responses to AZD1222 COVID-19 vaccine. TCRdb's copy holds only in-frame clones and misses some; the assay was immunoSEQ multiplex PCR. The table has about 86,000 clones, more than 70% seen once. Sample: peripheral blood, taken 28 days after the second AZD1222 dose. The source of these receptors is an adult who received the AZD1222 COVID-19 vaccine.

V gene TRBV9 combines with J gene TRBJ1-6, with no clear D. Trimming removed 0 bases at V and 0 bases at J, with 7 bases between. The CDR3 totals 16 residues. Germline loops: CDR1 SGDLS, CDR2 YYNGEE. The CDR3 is CASSVGSRSYNSPLHF. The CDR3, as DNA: TGTGCCAGCAGCGTAGGGTCGCGCTCCTATAATTCACCCCTCCACTTT. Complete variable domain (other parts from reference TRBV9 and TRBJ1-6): DSGVTQTPKHLITATGQRVTLRCSPRSGDLSVYWYQQSLDQGLQFLIQYYNGEERAKGNILERFSAQQFPDLHSELNLSSLELGDSALYFCASSVGSRSYNSPLHFGNGTRLTVT.

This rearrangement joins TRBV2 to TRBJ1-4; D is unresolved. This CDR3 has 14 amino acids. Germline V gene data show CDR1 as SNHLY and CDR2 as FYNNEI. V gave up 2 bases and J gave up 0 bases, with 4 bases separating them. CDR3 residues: CASSEQATNEKLFF. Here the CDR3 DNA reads TGTGCCAGCAGTGAACAGGCAACTAATGAAAAACTGTTTTTT.

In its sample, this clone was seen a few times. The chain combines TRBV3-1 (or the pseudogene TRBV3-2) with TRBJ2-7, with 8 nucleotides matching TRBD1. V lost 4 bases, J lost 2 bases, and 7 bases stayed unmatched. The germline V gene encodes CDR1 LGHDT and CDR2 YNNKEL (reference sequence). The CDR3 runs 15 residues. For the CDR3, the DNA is TGTGCCAGCAGCCCTATCGGGACAGGCCCCTACGAGCAGTACTTC. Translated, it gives CASSPIGTGPYEQYF.

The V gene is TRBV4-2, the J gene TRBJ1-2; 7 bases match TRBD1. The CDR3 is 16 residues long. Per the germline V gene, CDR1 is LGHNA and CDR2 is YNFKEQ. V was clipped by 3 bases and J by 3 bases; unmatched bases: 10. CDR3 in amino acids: CASSHISGQGDYGYTF. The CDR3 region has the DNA TGTGCCAGCAGCCATATCTCCGGGCAGGGGGACTATGGCTACACCTTC.

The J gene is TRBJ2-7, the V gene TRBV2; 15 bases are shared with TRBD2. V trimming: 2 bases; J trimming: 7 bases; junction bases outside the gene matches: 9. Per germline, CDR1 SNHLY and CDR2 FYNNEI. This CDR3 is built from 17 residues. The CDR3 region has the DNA TGTGCCAGCAGTGAAACCCGCGGACTAGCGGGGGGGCGGGAGCAGTACTTC. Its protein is CASSETRGLAGGREQYF.

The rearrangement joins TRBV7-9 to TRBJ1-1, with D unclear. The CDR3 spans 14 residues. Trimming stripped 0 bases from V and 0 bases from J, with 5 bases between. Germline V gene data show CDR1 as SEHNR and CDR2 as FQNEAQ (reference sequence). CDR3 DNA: TGTGCCAGCAGCTTAGCGCTAGTGAACACTGAAGCTTTCTTT. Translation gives CASSLALVNTEAFF.

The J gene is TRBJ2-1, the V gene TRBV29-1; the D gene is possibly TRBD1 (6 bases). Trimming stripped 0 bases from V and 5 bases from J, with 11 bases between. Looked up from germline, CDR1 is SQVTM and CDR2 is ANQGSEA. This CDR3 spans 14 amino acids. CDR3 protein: CSVEDQGTNNEQFF. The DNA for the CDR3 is TGCAGCGTTGAAGACCAGGGGACCAACAATGAGCAGTTCTTC.